This T cell receptor (beta chain) was sequenced for a study of PD-L1 blockade in urothelial cancer. Germline V gene sequence: CDR1 LNHDA, CDR2 SQIVND (reference sequence). V gave up 8 bases and J gave up 4 bases, with 12 bases separating them. The CDR3 consists of 13 residues. Only in-frame clones appear in the TCRdb table, and some are missing; sequencing was by immunoSEQ multiplex PCR. The sample lists tens of thousands of clones; around 81% were seen once. Time point indicated: pretreatment peripheral blood. The receptor's source is a man in his sixties or seventies with urothelial cancer. The chain links TRBV19 to TRBJ2-1, with a tentative D call TRBD1 (6 bases). This specimen consisted of PBMCs, obtained around atezolizumab (anti-PD-L1) treatment. CDR3 sequence reads: CASSAQGYNEQFF. Here the CDR3 DNA reads TGTGCCAGTTCAGCTCAGGGGTACAATGAGCAGTTCTTC.